This record covers a single TCR beta chain. The data are from a study of cytomegalovirus exposure and HLA in healthy donors. The study ran its PCR with 60 Vbeta and 13 Jbeta primers. The protocol was immunoSEQ multiplex PCR, while the TCRdb copy is restricted to in-frame clones and leaves out a portion. The sample holds over 100,000 clones; 75% to 90% are singletons and the top ten take 2% to 2.5%. Material: PBMCs. The clonotype originates from a man under 40 in good health and CMV-seronegative.

CDR3 sequence: CASSQGGTGSSYEQYF. As DNA, the CDR3 is TGCGCCAGCAGCCAGGGCGGGACAGGGAGCTCCTACGAGCAGTACTTC. The V gene is TRBV4-3, the J gene TRBJ2-7, with 9 nucleotides matching TRBD1. The V segment lost 3 bases and the J segment 0 bases; nucleotides outside the gene matches: 6. Germline CDR1 is LGHNA and CDR2 is YSLEER. The CDR3 contains 16 residues.